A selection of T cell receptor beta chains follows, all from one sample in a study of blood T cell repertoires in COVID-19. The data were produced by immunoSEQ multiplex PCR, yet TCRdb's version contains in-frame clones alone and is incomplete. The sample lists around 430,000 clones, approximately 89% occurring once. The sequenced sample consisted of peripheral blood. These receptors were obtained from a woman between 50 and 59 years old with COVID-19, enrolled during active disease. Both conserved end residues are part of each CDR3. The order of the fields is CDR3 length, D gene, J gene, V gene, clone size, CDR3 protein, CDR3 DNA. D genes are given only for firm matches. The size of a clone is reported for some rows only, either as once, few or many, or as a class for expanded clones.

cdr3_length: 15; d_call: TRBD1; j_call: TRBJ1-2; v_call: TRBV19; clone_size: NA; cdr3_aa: CASTPTGTGFNGYTF; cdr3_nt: TGTGCCAGTACCCCTACCGGGACAGGGTTCAATGGCTACACCTTC
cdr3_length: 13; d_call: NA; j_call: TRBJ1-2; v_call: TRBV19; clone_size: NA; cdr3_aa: CASSIEGGYGYTF; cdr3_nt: TGTGCCAGTAGTATAGAAGGCGGCTATGGCTACACCTTC
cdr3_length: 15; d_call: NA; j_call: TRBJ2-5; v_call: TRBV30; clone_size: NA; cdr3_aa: CAWSVGGKNGETQYF; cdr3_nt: TGTGCCTGGAGTGTCGGAGGGAAAAACGGGGAGACCCAGTACTTC
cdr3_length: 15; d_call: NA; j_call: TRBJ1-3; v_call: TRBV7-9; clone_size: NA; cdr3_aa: CASSFGQNSGNTIYF; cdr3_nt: TGTGCCAGCAGCTTCGGACAAAACTCTGGAAACACCATATATTTT
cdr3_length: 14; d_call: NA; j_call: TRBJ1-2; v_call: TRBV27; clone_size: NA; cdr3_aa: CASSPGTRLRGYTF; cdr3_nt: TGTGCCAGCAGCCCCGGGACACGACTCCGGGGCTACACCTTC
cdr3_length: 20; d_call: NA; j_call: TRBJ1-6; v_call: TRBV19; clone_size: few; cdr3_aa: CASTAGPWQGMGSYNSPLHF; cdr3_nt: TGTGCCAGTACCGCCGGTCCATGGCAGGGGATGGGGTCCTATAATTCACCCCTCCACTTT
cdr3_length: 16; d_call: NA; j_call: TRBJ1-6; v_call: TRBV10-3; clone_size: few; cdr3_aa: CAISDEATARGSPLHF; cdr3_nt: TGTGCCATCAGTGACGAGGCTACAGCTCGGGGTTCACCCCTCCACTTT
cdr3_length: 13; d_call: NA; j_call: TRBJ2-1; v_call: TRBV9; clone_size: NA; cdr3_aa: CASSVGEVGEQFF; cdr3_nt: TGTGCCAGCAGCGTAGGAGAGGTCGGTGAGCAGTTCTTC
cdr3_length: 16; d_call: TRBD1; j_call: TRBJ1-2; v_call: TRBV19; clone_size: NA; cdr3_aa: CASSTVLGTANYGYTF; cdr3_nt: TGTGCCAGTAGTACCGTCCTCGGGACAGCTAACTATGGCTACACCTTC
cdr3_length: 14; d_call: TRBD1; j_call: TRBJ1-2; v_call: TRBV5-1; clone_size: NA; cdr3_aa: CASSPGQTDYGYTF; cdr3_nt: TGCGCCAGCAGCCCGGGACAGACTGACTATGGCTACACCTTC
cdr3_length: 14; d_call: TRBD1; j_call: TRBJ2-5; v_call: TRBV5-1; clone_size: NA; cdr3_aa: CASSLGQGKETQYF; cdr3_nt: TGCGCCAGCAGCTTGGGACAGGGGAAGGAGACCCAGTACTTC
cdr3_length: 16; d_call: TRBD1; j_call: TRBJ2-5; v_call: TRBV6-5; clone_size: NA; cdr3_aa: CASSYSLTGAGETQYF; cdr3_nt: TGTGCCAGCAGTTACTCCCTGACAGGGGCGGGAGAGACCCAGTACTTC
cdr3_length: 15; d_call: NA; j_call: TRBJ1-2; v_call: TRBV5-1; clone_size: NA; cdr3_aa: CASSLQEQPWRGYTF; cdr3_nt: TGCGCCAGCAGCTTGCAGGAACAGCCTTGGCGTGGCTACACCTTC
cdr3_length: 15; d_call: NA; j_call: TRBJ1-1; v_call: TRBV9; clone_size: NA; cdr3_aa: CASSVVPRGTTEAFF; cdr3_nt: TGTGCCAGCAGCGTAGTCCCCCGGGGAACGACTGAAGCTTTCTTT
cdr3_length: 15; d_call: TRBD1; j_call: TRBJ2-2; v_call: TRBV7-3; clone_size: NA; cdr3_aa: CASSRGQRETGELFF; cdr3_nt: TGTGCCAGCAGCCGGGGACAGAGAGAGACCGGGGAGCTGTTTTTT
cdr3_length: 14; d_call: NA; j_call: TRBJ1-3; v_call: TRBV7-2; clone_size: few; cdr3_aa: CASSTGTVGNTIYF; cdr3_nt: TGTGCCAGCAGCACCGGGACTGTTGGAAACACCATATATTTT
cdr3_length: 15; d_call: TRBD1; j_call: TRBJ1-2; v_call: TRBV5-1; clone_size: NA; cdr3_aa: CASSYRPDRGLGYTF; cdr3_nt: TGCGCCAGCAGTTACCGCCCCGACAGGGGGCTAGGCTACACCTTC
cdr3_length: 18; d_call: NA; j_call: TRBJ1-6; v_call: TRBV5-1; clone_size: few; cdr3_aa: CASSLTSVGELPNSPLHF; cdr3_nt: TGCGCCAGCAGCCTGACCTCCGTAGGGGAATTACCTAATTCACCCCTCCACTTT
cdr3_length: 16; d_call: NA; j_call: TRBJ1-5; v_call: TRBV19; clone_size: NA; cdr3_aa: CASTLVGQPTNQPQHF; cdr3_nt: TGTGCCAGTACCCTAGTAGGCCAACCAACCAATCAGCCCCAGCATTTT
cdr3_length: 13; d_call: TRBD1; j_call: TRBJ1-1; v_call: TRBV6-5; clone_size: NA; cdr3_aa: CASSPGTGPGAFF; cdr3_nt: TGTGCCAGCAGTCCCGGGACAGGGCCCGGGGCTTTCTTT
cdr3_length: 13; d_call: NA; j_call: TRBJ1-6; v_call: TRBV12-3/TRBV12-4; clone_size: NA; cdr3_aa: CASSRDMSSPLHF; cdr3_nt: TGTGCCAGCTCGAGGGACATGAGTTCACCCCTCCACTTT
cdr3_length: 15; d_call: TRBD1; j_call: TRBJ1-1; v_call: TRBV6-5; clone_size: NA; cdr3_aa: CASSYSQGGNTEAFF; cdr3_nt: TGTGCCAGCAGTTACTCTCAGGGGGGGAACACTGAAGCTTTCTTT
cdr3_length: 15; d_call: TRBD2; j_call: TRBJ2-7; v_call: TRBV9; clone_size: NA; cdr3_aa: CASSLSGTADYEQYF; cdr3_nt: TGTGCCAGCAGCCTTAGCGGGACGGCTGACTACGAGCAGTACTTC
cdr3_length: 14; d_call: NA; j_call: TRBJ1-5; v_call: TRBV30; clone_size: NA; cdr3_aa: CAWSYLGGYQPQHF; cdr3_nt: TGTGCCTGGAGCTACTTGGGGGGTTATCAGCCCCAGCATTTT